Listed below are T cell receptor beta chains from one sample, sequenced in a study of T cells after yellow fever vaccination. TCRdb called the 5' RACE reads again in MiXCR, with one record for every CDR3 protein. The data show approximately 250,000 distinct CDR3 sequences, with about 5.2% seen just once and less than 3.5% held by the top ten. Sample: CD4+ T cells sorted from PBMCs, taken on the day of the yellow fever booster vaccination. These receptor sequences come from a man aged 18-30 years who received the YFV17D yellow fever vaccine. Each CDR3 is given with its conserved first and last residue. Fields, in order: V gene, J gene, clone size, D gene, CDR3 length, CDR3 protein, CDR3 DNA. A D gene is named only where the DNA matches it firmly. The size entry is marked missing in some rows and otherwise reads once, few, many or a size class.

V: TRBV29-1
J: TRBJ1-1
size: few
D: TRBD1
length: 14
CDR3: CSVGRGARSTEAFF
DNA: TGCAGCGTGGGCAGGGGGGCCCGGAGCACTGAAGCTTTCTTT

V: TRBV5-4
J: TRBJ1-6
size: once
D: -
length: 12
CDR3: CASHRGQSPLHF
DNA: TGTGCCAGCCACCGGGGGCAATCACCCCTCCACTTT

V: TRBV20-1
J: TRBJ1-1
size: many
D: TRBD1
length: 17
CDR3: CSARDHSGRTGRVGAFF
DNA: TGCAGTGCTAGAGACCACTCCGGACGGACAGGGAGGGTAGGAGCTTTCTTT

V: TRBV12-3/TRBV12-4
J: TRBJ2-3
size: many
D: TRBD2
length: 14
CDR3: CASSRGGSTDTQYF
DNA: TGTGCCAGCAGTCGCGGGGGAAGCACAGATACGCAGTATTTT

V: TRBV7-9
J: TRBJ2-4
size: many
D: TRBD1
length: 15
CDR3: CASSPGGTGDNIQYF
DNA: TGTGCCAGCAGCCCAGGCGGGACAGGAGATAACATTCAGTACTTC

V: TRBV9
J: TRBJ2-2
size: many
D: -
length: 12
CDR3: CASSVVPGELFF
DNA: TGTGCCAGCAGCGTAGTCCCCGGGGAGCTGTTTTTT

V: TRBV20-1
J: TRBJ2-5
size: few
D: TRBD2
length: 15
CDR3: CSAPRTSDGSETQYF
DNA: TGCAGTGCTCCGAGGACTAGCGACGGGTCTGAGACCCAGTACTTC

V: TRBV7-2
J: TRBJ1-6
size: many
D: -
length: 15
CDR3: CASSIQTVRDSPLHF
DNA: TGTGCCAGCAGCATTCAGACAGTTAGGGATTCACCCCTCCACTTT

V: TRBV20-1
J: TRBJ1-1
size: few
D: -
length: 13
CDR3: CSARVTVNTEAFF
DNA: TGCAGTGCTAGGGTCACGGTGAACACTGAAGCTTTCTTT

V: TRBV7-9
J: TRBJ1-1
size: -
D: TRBD1
length: 16
CDR3: CASSLGDRGDHTEAFF
DNA: TGTGCCAGCAGCCTGGGGGACAGGGGGGACCACACTGAAGCTTTCTTT

V: TRBV5-6
J: TRBJ2-5
size: -
D: TRBD1
length: 17
CDR3: CASSSLPGQGARETQYF
DNA: TGTGCCAGCAGCTCCTTACCGGGACAGGGGGCTCGAGAGACCCAGTACTTC

V: TRBV20-1
J: TRBJ1-5
size: -
D: -
length: 14
CDR3: CSARGGYSNQPQHF
DNA: TGCAGTGCTAGAGGGGGGTATAGCAATCAGCCCCAGCATTTT

V: TRBV18
J: TRBJ1-1
size: few
D: -
length: 15
CDR3: CASSLTTGQDTEAFF
DNA: TGTGCCAGCTCACTAACTACAGGGCAGGACACTGAAGCTTTCTTT

V: TRBV5-4
J: TRBJ2-3
size: many
D: TRBD2
length: 15
CDR3: CASSAGTSGGNTQYF
DNA: TGTGCCAGCAGCGCCGGGACTAGCGGGGGTAATACGCAGTATTTT

V: TRBV10-3
J: TRBJ1-1
size: many
D: TRBD1
length: 15
CDR3: CAISGGATGAPEAFF
DNA: TGTGCCATCAGTGGAGGGGCCACAGGGGCTCCTGAAGCTTTCTTT

V: TRBV19
J: TRBJ1-4
size: few
D: -
length: 14
CDR3: CASSMGRTNEKLFF
DNA: TGTGCCAGTAGTATGGGGAGGACTAATGAAAAACTGTTTTTT

V: TRBV3-1
J: TRBJ2-7
size: many
D: -
length: 14
CDR3: CASSQDHQGTQQYF
DNA: TGTGCCAGCAGCCAAGATCATCAGGGGACTCAGCAGTACTTC

V: TRBV5-1
J: TRBJ2-1
size: many
D: -
length: 13
CDR3: CASSLAGGNEQFF
DNA: TGCGCCAGCAGCTTGGCCGGGGGAAATGAGCAGTTCTTC

V: TRBV29-1
J: TRBJ1-5
size: few
D: TRBD1
length: 13
CDR3: CSVGDRVNQPQHF
DNA: TGCAGCGTTGGGGACAGGGTCAATCAGCCCCAGCATTTT

V: TRBV7-9
J: TRBJ2-6
size: -
D: -
length: 17
CDR3: CASSLEGGSSGANVLTF
DNA: TGTGCCAGCAGCTTAGAGGGGGGTAGCTCTGGGGCCAACGTCCTGACTTTC

V: TRBV21-1
J: TRBJ2-1
size: few
D: -
length: 13
CDR3: CAPADFSGNEQFF
DNA: TGTGCCCCAGCGGATTTTTCTGGGAATGAGCAGTTCTTC

V: TRBV12-3/TRBV12-4
J: TRBJ2-7
size: -
D: -
length: 14
CDR3: CASTPAGRRDEQYF
DNA: TGTGCCAGCACCCCGGCGGGGCGCAGGGACGAGCAGTACTTC

V: TRBV21-1
J: TRBJ2-5
size: few
D: -
length: 12
CDR3: CASQTGEETQYF
DNA: TGTGCCAGCCAGACAGGGGAAGAGACCCAGTACTTC

V: TRBV5-1
J: TRBJ1-1
size: -
D: -
length: 15
CDR3: CASSSQGPSSTEAFF
DNA: TGCGCCAGCAGCTCGCAGGGACCTTCTAGCACTGAAGCTTTCTTT

V: TRBV12-5
J: TRBJ2-3
size: few
D: TRBD1
length: 13
CDR3: CASGQGAADTQYF
DNA: TGTGCTAGTGGCCAGGGGGCCGCAGATACGCAGTATTTT

V: TRBV2
J: TRBJ2-1
size: -
D: TRBD2
length: 17
CDR3: CASSESIAGIQYNEQFF
DNA: TGTGCCAGCAGTGAGAGCATAGCGGGGATTCAATACAATGAGCAGTTCTTC

V: TRBV3-1
J: TRBJ1-4
size: few
D: TRBD1
length: 18
CDR3: CASSQDRTGRQRGRRLFF
DNA: TGTGCCAGCAGCCAAGACAGGACAGGTCGGCAACGCGGACGGCGACTGTTTTTT

V: TRBV5-1
J: TRBJ2-5
size: -
D: -
length: 14
CDR3: CASSPGSLGETQYF
DNA: TGCGCCAGCAGCCCCGGCTCTTTAGGAGAGACCCAGTACTTC

V: TRBV6-2/TRBV6-3
J: TRBJ1-1
size: few
D: TRBD1
length: 13
CDR3: CASTRDRDSEAFF
DNA: TGTGCCAGCACCCGGGACAGGGACTCTGAAGCTTTCTTT

V: TRBV11-2
J: TRBJ2-3
size: many
D: TRBD2
length: 14
CDR3: CASSFTGGTDTQYF
DNA: TGTGCCAGCAGCTTTACGGGGGGGACAGATACGCAGTATTTT

V: TRBV24-1
J: TRBJ2-3
size: few
D: TRBD2
length: 16
CDR3: CATSDPLAGGDDTQYF
DNA: TGTGCCACCAGTGATCCGCTAGCGGGGGGAGATGATACGCAGTATTTT

V: TRBV12-3/TRBV12-4
J: TRBJ1-1
size: -
D: -
length: 13
CDR3: CASTISPGLEAFF
DNA: TGTGCCAGCACCATATCCCCCGGGCTTGAAGCTTTCTTT

V: TRBV5-1
J: TRBJ1-2
size: many
D: -
length: 12
CDR3: CASSHEGSGYTF
DNA: TGCGCCAGCAGCCACGAGGGTTCTGGCTACACCTTC

V: TRBV12-3/TRBV12-4
J: TRBJ1-4
size: many
D: -
length: 13
CDR3: CASSRGPGEKLFF
DNA: TGTGCCAGCAGTCGGGGGCCGGGTGAAAAACTGTTTTTT

V: TRBV5-1
J: TRBJ2-2
size: many
D: TRBD2
length: 16
CDR3: CASSESGGPNTGELFF
DNA: TGCGCCAGCAGCGAAAGCGGGGGCCCGAACACCGGGGAGCTGTTTTTT

V: TRBV5-1
J: TRBJ2-1
size: many
D: TRBD2
length: 16
CDR3: CASSFTSGGVGNEQFF
DNA: TGCGCCAGCAGTTTTACTAGCGGGGGTGTGGGCAATGAGCAGTTCTTC

V: TRBV6-2/TRBV6-3
J: TRBJ2-2
size: few
D: TRBD1
length: 14
CDR3: CASSTRDSTGELFF
DNA: TGTGCCAGCAGTACCCGGGACAGCACCGGGGAGCTGTTTTTT

V: TRBV9
J: TRBJ1-1
size: many
D: -
length: 13
CDR3: CASSVQGNTEAFF
DNA: TGTGCCAGCAGCGTACAGGGGAACACTGAAGCTTTCTTT

V: TRBV7-2
J: TRBJ2-1
size: few
D: -
length: 15
CDR3: CASSPQYISYNEQFF
DNA: TGTGCCAGCAGCCCCCAATATATCTCCTACAATGAGCAGTTCTTC

V: TRBV29-1
J: TRBJ2-5
size: few
D: TRBD1
length: 15
CDR3: CSVEDPGQRSRTQYF
DNA: TGCAGCGTTGAAGACCCGGGACAGCGGAGTCGGACCCAGTACTTC

V: TRBV7-6
J: TRBJ2-2
size: -
D: -
length: 12
CDR3: CASSPQVGELFF
DNA: TGTGCCAGCAGCCCGCAGGTCGGGGAGCTGTTTTTT

V: TRBV20-1
J: TRBJ2-3
size: few
D: TRBD2
length: 19
CDR3: CSASSPAGGQRLGTDTQYF
DNA: TGCAGTGCTAGCAGCCCAGCGGGGGGGCAAAGACTTGGCACAGATACGCAGTATTTT

V: TRBV28
J: TRBJ1-3
size: -
D: -
length: 15
CDR3: CASSQEQGPGNTIYF
DNA: TGTGCCAGCAGCCAAGAACAGGGCCCTGGAAACACCATATATTTT

V: TRBV6-2/TRBV6-3
J: TRBJ1-1
size: few
D: -
length: 12
CDR3: CASSYWETEAFF
DNA: TGTGCCAGCAGCTACTGGGAAACTGAAGCTTTCTTT

V: TRBV2
J: TRBJ2-3
size: few
D: TRBD2
length: 14
CDR3: CASSARTSGDTQYF
DNA: TGTGCCAGCAGTGCTCGGACTAGCGGAGATACGCAGTATTTT

V: TRBV10-3
J: TRBJ2-7
size: many
D: TRBD2
length: 17
CDR3: CAISVTLPLAGVDEQYF
DNA: TGTGCCATCAGTGTAACCCTCCCCCTAGCGGGGGTCGACGAGCAGTACTTC

V: TRBV11-2
J: TRBJ1-1
size: many
D: -
length: 13
CDR3: CASSRTENTEAFF
DNA: TGTGCCAGCAGCCGAACAGAGAACACTGAAGCTTTCTTT

V: TRBV3-1
J: TRBJ1-2
size: -
D: TRBD1
length: 18
CDR3: CASSPRPGTGPQDGGYTF
DNA: TGTGCCAGCAGCCCACGCCCCGGGACAGGGCCCCAGGATGGTGGCTACACCTTC

V: TRBV7-9
J: TRBJ2-7
size: -
D: TRBD1
length: 13
CDR3: CASTRGQPHEQYF
DNA: TGTGCCAGCACCAGGGGGCAGCCCCACGAGCAGTACTTC

V: TRBV20-1
J: TRBJ2-7
size: -
D: -
length: 12
CDR3: CSASRSSYEQYF
DNA: TGCAGTGCGAGCCGGAGCTCCTACGAGCAGTACTTC